This T cell receptor (beta chain) was found in a study of control samples from healthy donors and cancer patients. V shed 0 bases and J shed 6 bases, with 13 bases lying between them. CDR3 size: 15 residues. Germline-derived CDR1 and CDR2 are SGHRS and YFSETQ. Repertoires were generated with immunoSEQ multiplex PCR, while TCRdb's copy carries only in-frame clones and drops some. The data show about 130,000 clones, about 90% seen once. This chain uses TRBV5-1 with TRBJ2-1; a possible D gene is TRBD1 (6 bases). This TCR came from a man in his late teens or twenties in good health. Sequenced material: blood. Here the CDR3 DNA reads TGCGCCAGCAGCTTGGTGGGGGCGCTGGGCAATGAGCAGTTCTTC. Its translation: CASSLVGALGNEQFF.